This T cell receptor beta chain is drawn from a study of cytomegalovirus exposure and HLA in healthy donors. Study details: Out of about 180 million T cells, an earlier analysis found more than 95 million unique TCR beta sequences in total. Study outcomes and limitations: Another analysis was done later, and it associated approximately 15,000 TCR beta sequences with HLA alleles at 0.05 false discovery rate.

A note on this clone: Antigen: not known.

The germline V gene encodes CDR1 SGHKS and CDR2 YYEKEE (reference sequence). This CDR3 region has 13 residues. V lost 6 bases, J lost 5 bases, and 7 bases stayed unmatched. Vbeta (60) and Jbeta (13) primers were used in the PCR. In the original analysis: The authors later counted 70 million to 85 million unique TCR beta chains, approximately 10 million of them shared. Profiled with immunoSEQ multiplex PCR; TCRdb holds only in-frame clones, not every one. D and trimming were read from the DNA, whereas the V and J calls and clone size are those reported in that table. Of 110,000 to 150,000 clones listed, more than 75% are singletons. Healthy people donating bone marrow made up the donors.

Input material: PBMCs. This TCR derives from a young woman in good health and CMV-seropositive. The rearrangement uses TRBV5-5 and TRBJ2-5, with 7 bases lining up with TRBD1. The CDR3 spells CASNQGVQETQYF. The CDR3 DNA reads TGTGCCAGCAACCAGGGGGTCCAGGAGACCCAGTACTTC.